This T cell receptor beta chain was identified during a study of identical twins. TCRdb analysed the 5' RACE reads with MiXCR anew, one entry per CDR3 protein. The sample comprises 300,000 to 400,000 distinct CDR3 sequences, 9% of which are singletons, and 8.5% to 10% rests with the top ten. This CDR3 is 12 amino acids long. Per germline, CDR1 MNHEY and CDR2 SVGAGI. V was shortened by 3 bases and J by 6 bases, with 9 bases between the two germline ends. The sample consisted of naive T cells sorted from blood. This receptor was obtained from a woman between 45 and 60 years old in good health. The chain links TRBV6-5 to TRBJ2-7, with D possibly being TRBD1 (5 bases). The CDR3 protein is CASSYSDSEQYF. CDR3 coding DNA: TGTGCCAGCAGTTATTCCGACAGCGAGCAGTACTTC.